The source of this T cell receptor (beta chain) is a study of cytomegalovirus exposure and HLA in healthy donors. Notes on this clone: Its antigen is undetermined.

The CDR3 spans 15 residues. Germline V gives CDR1 MNHNS, CDR2 SASEGT. The trim removed 6 bases at V and 10 bases at J, leaving 15 bases unmatched. Study findings and constraints: Through in vitro validation, three CMV-associated chains were shown to be specific for CMV antigens. A later analysis appeared to link common viral pathogens to several of the most significant clusters.

PCR primers comprised 60 Vbeta and 13 Jbeta primers. The protocol was immunoSEQ multiplex PCR, while the TCRdb copy is restricted to in-frame clones and leaves out a portion. The sample holds 150,000 to 200,000 clones, 60% to 85% seen once. The source material was PBMCs. The source is a woman in her thirties in good health and CMV-seronegative. This rearrangement joins TRBV6-1 to TRBJ1-1; TRBD1 agrees at 9 bases. CDR3 region: CASSQGTGLDRRAFF. The CDR3 DNA follows: TGTGCCAGCAGCCAAGGGACAGGGCTCGACCGTAGAGCTTTCTTT.